This T cell receptor (beta chain) was observed in a study of identical twins (dated by TCRdb to about 2016). About the investigation overall: The study deep-sequenced TCR alpha and beta repertoires from monozygotic twins, unrelated adults of various ages and cord blood to test whether fetal clonotypes persist. To rule out contamination, the twin experiments were replicated at different times with different library preparation protocols.

Library preparation was by 5' RACE. Sequencing was performed on an Illumina HiSeq 2000. A universal primer binding site was introduced by template switching, and a unique molecular identifier was present in the final cDNA, enabling accurate counting of TCR cDNA molecules. Specific primers in the conserved constant-segment region were used to synthesize first-strand cDNA for TCR alpha and beta chains. To control for contamination, every cDNA library carried two barcodes: a SMART-Mk sample barcode plus Illumina barcodes. Two successive PCR steps introduced TruSeq adapter sequences along with Illumina sample barcodes. TCR alpha and beta cDNA libraries were sequenced on the Illumina HiSeq platform with custom primers. Concerning the study's data processing: Raw reads were processed with MiGEC to extract unique molecular identifiers, and MiXCR was used to determine CDR3 positions. Recombination models were inferred per individual with the repgenHMM and IGoR tools using an EM algorithm. Shared clonotype analysis was performed with the tcR package in R, normalizing sharing by the product of cloneset sizes. To study raw recombination free of thymic and clonal selection effects, out-of-frame nonproductive sequences were analyzed. Through fastp at Q25 and MiXCR, TCRdb rebuilt clones from the public reads, retaining in-frame beta chains. Entries are consolidated by CDR3 protein sequence, retaining the most common genes and DNA. None of the V and J calls come from the authors' own analysis; TCRdb made them. A total of over 250,000 distinct CDR3 sequences appear in this sample, 7.5% to 9.5% of them only once. The top ten hold around 7.1% of the sample.

On this clonotype: Its antigen remains unidentified. One base away there is no much larger clone; base qualities are not given.

Here is what the overall study found, with its caveats: In beta out-of-frame sequences, excess twin sharing was weaker, because having fewer shared sequences lowered the signal-to-noise ratio. Abundant cord blood beta clonotypes carried fewer insertions; young adult naive repertoires showed a weaker similar trend, while memory repertoires showed none. Invariant T cells such as MAIT and iNKT could partly confound zero-insertion analyses, though diverse VJ usage argued against this for most clonotypes. In monozygotic twins, recombination models systematically underestimated out-of-frame TCR alpha sharing, but the models matched the sharing seen between unrelated individuals. Conclusions relied on cross-sectional statistical analysis, since the same donors could not be followed over many years. Compared with coincidental sharing between unrelated individuals, out-of-frame TCR alpha sequences shared between twins had an excess of sequences with low generation probability.

After removal of 3 bases from V and 4 bases from J, the junction retains 3 bases not matched to a gene. CDR1 and CDR2 are read off the germline V gene (reference sequence) as LGHDT and YNNKEL. The CDR3 contains 14 residues, cysteine and phenylalanine counted. The DNA shown is the 42-base CDR3, in frame from base 1. Only healthy Caucasian donors were included. The twin cohort comprised three pairs of female monozygotic twins, all aged roughly 18 to 29 years. Positive isolation kits from Invitrogen were used to isolate the CD4+ and CD8+ T cell populations. The same sample was also studied in work on yellow fever vaccine responses in identical twins. The second study's authors report: According to the authors, in identical twins the way T cells responded to vaccination appeared partly convergent and partly personalized. The study precisely tracked vaccine-responding T cell clones in identical twins.

Input material: CD8+ T cells sorted from blood. This TCR derives from a woman between 18 and 29 years old in good health. The receptor chain draws on TRBV3-1 and TRBJ2-7; 10 of the junction bases match TRBD1. The DNA is TGTGCCAGCAGCCAGGGGACAGGGGAGTACGAGCAGTACTTC. It translates to CASSQGTGEYEQYF.